Following are 20 T cell receptor beta chains from one sample sequenced in a study of CD8 T cell repertoires and HIV-1 epitope variants. Here immunoSEQ multiplex PCR was the method, and the copy in TCRdb shows in-frame clones only, minus some. This sample has 90,000 or so clones, with over 70% found just once. Material: uncultured baseline CD8+ T cells from peripheral blood mononuclear cells (PBMCs). Source of these receptors: a male donor with HIV.

This rearrangement joins TRBV9 to TRBJ1-2; D uncertain. CDR3 length: 15 amino acids. Germline V gives CDR1 SGDLS, CDR2 YYNGEE. Trimming removed 0 bases from V and 4 bases from J, with 13 bases in between. CDR3 nucleotides: TGTGCCAGCAGCGTAGAAGCCGCGGATCCCTATGGCTACACCTTC. Translating gives CASSVEAADPYGYTF.

The chain uses TRBV5-1 and TRBJ2-1, with 7 bases that match TRBD1. The length of the CDR3 is 15 residues. V dropped 1 base and J dropped 7; count of bases not matched to a gene: 8. Germline V gene sequence: CDR1 SGHRS, CDR2 YFSETQ. CDR3 residues: CASSLWQGELNEQFF. Written as DNA, the CDR3 is TGCGCCAGCAGCTTGTGGCAGGGGGAACTAAATGAGCAGTTCTTC.

This clone was counted only a few times. The V and J genes are TRBV6-4 and TRBJ2-7; D is possibly TRBD2 (5 bases). This CDR3 region has 13 residues. Germline CDR1 reads MRHNA; CDR2 reads SNTAGT. V dropped 6 bases and J dropped 3 bases, with 12 bases sitting between them. The chain's CDR3 is CASRLREYYEQYF. Here the CDR3 DNA reads TGTGCCAGCAGACTACGGGAATACTACGAGCAGTACTTC.

The chain combines TRBV4-3 with TRBJ2-7; 10 bases fit TRBD1. This CDR3 comprises 14 residues. J lost 7 bases, V lost 6 bases, and 9 bases had no gene match. Per germline, CDR1 LGHNA and CDR2 YSLEER. CDR3 sequence reads: CASRGTGEGSEQYF. CDR3 in DNA: TGCGCCAGCAGGGGGACAGGGGAAGGGTCGGAGCAGTACTTC.

The rearrangement joins TRBV7-9 to TRBJ2-2; D is perhaps TRBD1 or TRBD2 (5 bases each). Germline-derived CDR1 and CDR2 are SEHNR and FQNEAQ (reference sequence). Trimming left V 5 bases short and J 6 bases short, with 10 bases between. This CDR3 comprises 13 residues. Written as DNA, the CDR3 is TGTGCCAGCAGCCCCGAGGGGTCCGGGGAGCTGTTTTTT. It translates to CASSPEGSGELFF.

This clone occurred once. The CDR3 DNA is TGCAGCGTTCGCCCACCAGGGGGCTTGGAGACCCAGTACTTC. Translated: CSVRPPGGLETQYF. V gene TRBV29-1 combines with J gene TRBJ2-5; the match to TRBD1 covers 8 bases. CDR1 is SQVTM and CDR2 is ANQGSEA in the germline V gene. There are 14 residues in the CDR3. J gave up 5 bases and V 5 bases, and 10 bases lay outside the gene matches.

A single count supports this clone. This chain connects TRBV28 to TRBJ2-7; 9 bases line up with TRBD2. This CDR3 is built from 16 residues. J lost 0 bases, V lost 6 bases, and 9 bases had no gene match. Per the germline V gene, CDR1 is MDHEN and CDR2 is SYDVKM. Here the CDR3 DNA reads TGTGCCAGCAGCTCTAGCGGGGTAAAGAGCTCCTACGAGCAGTACTTC. This gives the protein CASSSSGVKSSYEQYF.

V gene TRBV6-5 combines with J gene TRBJ1-5, with a possible D match to TRBD1 (5 bases). The ends were cut back, 6 bases at V and 5 bases at J, with 14 bases in the middle. This CDR3 region has 14 residues. Germline CDR1 MNHEY, CDR2 SVGAGI. The CDR3 protein is CASSSGPGDQPQHF. In DNA form, the CDR3 reads TGTGCCAGCAGCTCGGGACCTGGGGATCAGCCCCAGCATTTT.

In its sample, this clone was seen a few times. The DNA of the CDR3 is TGCGCCAGCAGCCAAGATAGGGACTATGGCTACACCTTC. Translated: CASSQDRDYGYTF. The chain carries TRBV4-1 and TRBJ1-2, with D uncertain. The CDR3 spans 13 residues. Germline V CDR1 and CDR2: MGHRA, YSYEKL. Trimming removed 0 bases from V and 3 bases from J, with 5 bases in between.

The J gene is TRBJ2-1, the V gene TRBV19; possibly TRBD2 for D (5 bases). The CDR3 consists of 15 residues. V was shortened by 10 bases and J by 6 bases, with 22 bases between the two germline ends. The germline V gene encodes CDR1 LNHDA and CDR2 SQIVND (reference sequence). CDR3 region: CATRILEGFGNEQFF. The CDR3 DNA reads as TGTGCCACAAGGATACTAGAAGGGTTCGGCAATGAGCAGTTCTTC.

CDR3 nucleotides: TGTGCCAGCAGTCAAGTCCCGGGACAGGGATCTGCTTCTGGAAACACCATATATTTT. It yields the protein CASSQVPGQGSASGNTIYF. The genes are TRBV28 and TRBJ1-3; 9 bases are a match to TRBD1. The CDR3 covers 19 residues. Per germline, CDR1 MDHEN and CDR2 SYDVKM. With V trimmed by 5 bases and J by 1 base, 15 bases remained unmatched. The whole variable domain, remainder taken from reference TRBV28 and TRBJ1-3, is DVKVTQSSRYLVKRTGEKVFLECVQDMDHENMFWYRQDPGLGLRLIYFSYDVKMKEKGDIPEGYSVSREKKERFSLILESASTNQTSMYLCASSQVPGQGSASGNTIYFGEGSWLTVV.

The rearrangement links TRBV28 to TRBJ2-7; no firm D call. This CDR3 has 12 amino acids. V was shortened by 4 bases and J by 5 bases, with 9 bases between the two germline ends. CDR1 and CDR2 from the germline V gene are MDHEN and SYDVKM. CDR3 in amino acids: CASSSLGNEQYF. The CDR3 coding sequence is TGTGCCAGCAGTTCGTTAGGGAACGAGCAGTACTTC.

This sequence joins TRBV5-8 and TRBJ1-1, with D perhaps matching TRBD1 (6 bases). Trimming took 0 bases from V and 1 from J, leaving 7 bases between them. Germline CDR1 and CDR2: SGHTS and YDEGEE. The CDR3 has 14 amino acids. CDR3 nucleotide sequence: TGTGCCAGCAGCTTGGGGGGGCCGAACACTGAAGCTTTCTTT. This sequence encodes CASSLGGPNTEAFF.

V and J are TRBV30 and TRBJ1-1, with a tentative D call TRBD1 (5 bases). V lost 2 bases, J lost 5 bases, and 12 bases lay in between. In germline, CDR1 is GTSNPN, CDR2 SVGIG (reference sequence). This CDR3 spans 13 amino acids. The CDR3 region has the DNA TGTGCCTGGAGTCCTCATGGGGGGACTGAAGCTTTCTTT. Its translation: CAWSPHGGTEAFF.

The chain recombines TRBV9 with TRBJ2-7; D may be TRBD1 (5 bases). The germline gives CDR1 SGDLS, CDR2 YYNGEE. Trimming took off 2 bases at V and 1 base at J, with 7 bases between the two ends. The CDR3 is made up of 13 amino acids. This CDR3 reads CASSVGQSYEQYF. The CDR3 bases are TGTGCCAGCAGCGTGGGGCAATCCTACGAGCAGTACTTC.

This clone came up a few times. The chain employs TRBV5-3 and TRBJ2-3; 11 nucleotides match TRBD2. TRBV5-3 is given ORF status, its function remaining uncertain. Losses at the gene ends were 10 bases for V and 0 bases for J; bases not matched to a gene: 10. This CDR3 is 16 amino acids long. CDR3 amino acids: CADDLAGGASTDTQYF. In DNA form, the CDR3 reads TGTGCCGACGACCTAGCGGGGGGCGCTAGCACAGATACGCAGTATTTT.

This clone was observed many times. The CDR3 nucleotides are TGTGCCAGCAGCGTAGAAGGGTCCTACGAGCAGTACTTC. Residues: CASSVEGSYEQYF. The J gene is TRBJ2-7, the V gene TRBV9; D ambiguous. From germline, CDR1 is SGDLS and CDR2 YYNGEE. The V gene lost 0 bases and the J gene lost 1 base, with 5 bases spanning the gap. This CDR3 contains 13 residues.

This chain uses TRBV27 with TRBJ1-2; 7 positions match TRBD1. V was pared by 5 bases and J by 5 bases, with 20 bases of the junction left unmatched. The CDR3 has 18 amino acids. Germline V gene lookup returns CDR1 MNHEY and CDR2 SMNVEV (reference sequence). The CDR3 here is CASSPFGGAGTAPYGYTF. DNA of the CDR3: TGTGCCAGCAGTCCCTTTGGGGGGGCAGGGACAGCACCTTATGGCTACACCTTC.

J is TRBJ1-2 and V is TRBV6-5, with TRBD1 matching 7 bases. V shed 8 bases and J 6 bases; nucleotides not matched to a gene: 6. The CDR3 is 12 amino acids. The V gene's germline CDR1 is MNHEY and CDR2 SVGAGI. The CDR3 loop is CASATGSDGYTF. As DNA, the CDR3 is TGTGCCAGCGCGACAGGGTCTGATGGCTACACCTTC.

The chain recombines TRBV6-1 with TRBJ1-5; 7 nucleotides match TRBD1. In germline, CDR1 is MNHNS, CDR2 SASEGT. The CDR3 spans 17 residues. V was pared by 2 bases and J by 0 bases, with 7 bases of the junction left unmatched. CDR3 residues: CASSEHRGVNSNQPQHF. CDR3 coding DNA: TGTGCCAGCAGTGAACACAGGGGCGTTAATAGCAATCAGCCCCAGCATTTT.